This TCR beta chain is from a study of T cell changes during pregnancy in multiple sclerosis. The V end was cut by 2 bases, the J end by 6 bases, with 10 bases between. Germline CDR1 SGHTA, CDR2 FQGTGA. The CDR3 consists of 14 residues. Clones were sequenced by immunoSEQ multiplex PCR, and TCRdb holds only the in-frame ones, with some missing. The data contain some 46,000 clones, roughly 90% of them seen just once; the ten biggest clones take up about 0.4%. The sequence was obtained from a female donor with multiple sclerosis, enrolled in a pregnancy study. This chain joins TRBV7-3 and TRBJ2-2; D perhaps matches TRBD1 (5 bases). The specimen was CD4+ T cells from peripheral blood mononuclear cells, collected after pregnancy. CDR3 coding DNA: TGTGCCAGCAGCTTAGCAGGGAAGGCCGGGGAGCTGTTTTTT. Protein: CASSLAGKAGELFF.